This TCR beta chain was retrieved from a study of PD-1 blockade in classical Hodgkin lymphoma. The germline V gene encodes CDR1 LNHDA and CDR2 SQIVND (reference sequence). This CDR3 comprises 16 residues. Trimming cost V 5 bases and J 4 bases; bases outside gene matches: 10. Generated by immunoSEQ multiplex PCR, the TCRdb table keeps only in-frame clones and is missing some. The sample records tens of thousands of clones, about 93% being singletons. All trial patients relapsed after autologous stem cell transplantation. The authors purified CD4+ T cells from thawed PBMCs by magnetic negative selection.

The V gene is TRBV19, the J gene TRBJ1-5, with 8 bases aligning to TRBD1. The material was CD4+ T cells from blood, obtained at baseline. The clonotype originates from a human donor with classical Hodgkin lymphoma. CDR3 region: CASSLTGQGRNQPQHF. The CDR3 region has the DNA TGTGCCAGTAGTCTCACTGGACAGGGTAGGAATCAGCCCCAGCATTTT.